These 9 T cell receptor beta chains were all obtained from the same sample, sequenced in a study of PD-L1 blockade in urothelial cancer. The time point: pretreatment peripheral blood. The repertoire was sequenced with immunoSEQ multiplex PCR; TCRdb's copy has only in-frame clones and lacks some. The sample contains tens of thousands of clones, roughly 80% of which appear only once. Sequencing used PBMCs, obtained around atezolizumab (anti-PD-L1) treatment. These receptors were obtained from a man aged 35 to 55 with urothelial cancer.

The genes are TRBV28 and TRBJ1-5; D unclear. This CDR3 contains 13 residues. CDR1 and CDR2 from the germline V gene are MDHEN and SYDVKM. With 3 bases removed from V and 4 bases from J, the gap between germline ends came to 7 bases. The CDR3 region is CASSLTLNQPQHF. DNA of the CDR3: TGTGCCAGCAGTTTGACATTGAATCAGCCCCAGCATTTT.

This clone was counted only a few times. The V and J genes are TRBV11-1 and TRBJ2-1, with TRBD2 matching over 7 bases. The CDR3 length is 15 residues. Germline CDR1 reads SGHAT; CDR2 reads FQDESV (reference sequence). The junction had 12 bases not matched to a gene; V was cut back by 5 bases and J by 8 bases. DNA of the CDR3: TGTGCCAGCAGCGGACGGGTGCGGGAGAACCATGAGCAGTTCTTC. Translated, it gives CASSGRVRENHEQFF.

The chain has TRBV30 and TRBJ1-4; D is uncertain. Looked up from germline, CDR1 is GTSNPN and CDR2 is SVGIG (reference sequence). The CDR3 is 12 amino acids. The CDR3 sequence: CASTGINEKLFF. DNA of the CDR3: TGTGCTTCCACGGGGATTAATGAAAAACTGTTTTTT.

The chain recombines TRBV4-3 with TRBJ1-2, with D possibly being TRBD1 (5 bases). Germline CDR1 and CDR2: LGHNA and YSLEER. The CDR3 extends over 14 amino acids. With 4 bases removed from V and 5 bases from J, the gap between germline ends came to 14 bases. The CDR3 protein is CASSPLGQTYGYTF. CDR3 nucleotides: TGCGCCAGCAGCCCCCTGGGGCAGACTTATGGCTACACCTTC.

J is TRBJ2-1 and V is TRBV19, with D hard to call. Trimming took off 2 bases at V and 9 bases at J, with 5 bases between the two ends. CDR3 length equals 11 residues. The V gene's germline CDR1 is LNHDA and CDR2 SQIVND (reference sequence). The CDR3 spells CASSITGEQFF. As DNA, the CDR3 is TGTGCCAGTAGTATAACGGGTGAGCAGTTCTTC.

CDR3 in DNA: TGCAGCGTCGTAGTCCGGGACAGGTTTTCTTATGGCTACACCTTC. Its protein is CSVVVRDRFSYGYTF. The chain joins TRBV29-1 to TRBJ1-2; TRBD1 agrees at 8 bases. The CDR3 contains 15 residues. V lost 6 bases and J lost 5; bases outside the gene matches: 14. Germline V gives CDR1 SQVTM, CDR2 ANQGSEA.

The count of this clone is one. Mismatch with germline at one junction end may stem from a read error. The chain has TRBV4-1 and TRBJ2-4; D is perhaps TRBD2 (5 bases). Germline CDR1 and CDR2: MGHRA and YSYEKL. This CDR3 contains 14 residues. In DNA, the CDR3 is TGCGCCAGCAGCAAAGACGGCAAAGCGGACATTCAGTACTTC. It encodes CASSKDGKADIQYF.

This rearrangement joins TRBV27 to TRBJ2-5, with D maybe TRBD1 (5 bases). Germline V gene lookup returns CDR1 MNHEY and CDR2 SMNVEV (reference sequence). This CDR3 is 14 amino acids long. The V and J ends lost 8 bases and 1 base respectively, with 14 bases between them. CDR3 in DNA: TGTGCCAGCCGCCTTCAGGGTTTCCAAGAGACCCAGTACTTC. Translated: CASRLQGFQETQYF.

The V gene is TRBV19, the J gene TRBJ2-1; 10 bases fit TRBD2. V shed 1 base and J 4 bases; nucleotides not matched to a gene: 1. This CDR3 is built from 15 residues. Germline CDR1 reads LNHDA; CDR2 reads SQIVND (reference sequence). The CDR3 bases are TGTGCCAGTAGTATAGGGACTAGCGGATACAATGAGCAGTTCTTC. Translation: CASSIGTSGYNEQFF. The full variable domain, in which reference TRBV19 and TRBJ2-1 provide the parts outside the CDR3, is DGGITQSPKYLFRKEGQNVTLSCEQNLNHDAMYWYRQDPGQGLRLIYYSQIVNDFQKGDIAEGYSVSREKKESFPLTVTSAQKNPTAFYLCASSIGTSGYNEQFFGPGTRLTVL.